The rows below give T cell receptor beta chains drawn from one sample of a study of response to subunit inactivated influenza vaccine. TCRdb reprocessed the RT-PCR reads via MiXCR and lists one record per CDR3 protein. The sample contains roughly 290,000 distinct CDR3 sequences, 20% to 25% of which appear only once. Sequences were derived from PBMCs from blood, sampled about 20 months after vaccination. The source of these receptors is a man aged 50-75 years who received an inactivated influenza vaccine. CDR3s include the opening cysteine and the closing phenylalanine or tryptophan. A D gene is named only where the DNA matches it firmly. Size is omitted from some rows. Given values are once, few, many or a class for expanded clones.

d_call | j_call | clone_size | v_call | cdr3_nt | cdr3_aa
- | TRBJ2-5 | - | TRBV5-6 | TGTGCCAGCAGCATCGGAATGGGCGAGACCCAGTACTTC | CASSIGMGETQYF
TRBD1 | TRBJ2-7 | few | TRBV9 | TGTGCCAGCAGCGCAAGACAGGGGGCGGTCTACGAGCAGTACTTC | CASSARQGAVYEQYF
- | TRBJ2-3 | - | TRBV2 | TGTGCCAGCAGGGGGCAATTCGGCACAGATACGCAGTATTTT | CASRGQFGTDTQYF
- | TRBJ1-2 | - | TRBV21-1 | TGTGCCAGCAGCAACCTACACCAGGCCCGAGAAAGGGGCTACACCTTC | CASSNLHQARERGYTF
TRBD1 | TRBJ1-5 | many | TRBV12-3/TRBV12-4 | TGTGCCAGCAGGACAGGGGGCGCCGGCAATCAGCCCCAGCATTTT | CASRTGGAGNQPQHF
- | TRBJ1-5 | few | TRBV29-1 | TGCAGCGTTGCTGTCAATAGCAATCAGCCCCAGCATTTT | CSVAVNSNQPQHF
- | TRBJ1-2 | - | TRBV6-5 | TGTGCCAGCAGTTACTCCGGAACAGGGTACTATGGCTACACCTTC | CASSYSGTGYYGYTF
- | TRBJ2-6 | - | TRBV4-3 | TGCGCCAGCAGCCAGAGGATCTCTGGGGCCAACGTCCTGACTTTC | CASSQRISGANVLTF
TRBD1 | TRBJ2-7 | many | TRBV27 | TGTGCCAGCAGTTTACAGGGGGCTACCTACGAGCAGTACTTC | CASSLQGATYEQYF
TRBD1 | TRBJ2-7 | - | TRBV4-2 | TGTGCCAGCAGCCAAGCGCTTGGGACAGGGGGATACGAGCAGTACTTC | CASSQALGTGGYEQYF
TRBD2 | TRBJ2-1 | - | TRBV20-1 | TGCAGTGTTATACAGAGCGGGAGACGTCGGAATGAGCAGTTCTTC | CSVIQSGRRRNEQFF
- | TRBJ1-2 | - | TRBV7-2 | TGTGCCAGCAGTCTGGAAGGGGGCTATGGCTACACCTTC | CASSLEGGYGYTF
- | TRBJ2-3 | few | TRBV20-1 | TGCAGTGCTAGAGAGCACTCCACAGATACGCAGTATTTT | CSAREHSTDTQYF
- | TRBJ1-2 | many | TRBV5-6 | TGTGCCAGCAGCTTGCGGGCTGGTAACTATGGCTACACCTTC | CASSLRAGNYGYTF
- | TRBJ2-5 | few | TRBV12-3/TRBV12-4 | TGTGCCAGCAGTCCGAGACACGGACAGCCTACCCAAGAGACCCAGTACTTC | CASSPRHGQPTQETQYF
- | TRBJ2-1 | - | TRBV27 | TGTGCCAGCAGTACCCTGGGGAATGAGCAGTTCTTC | CASSTLGNEQFF
TRBD1 | TRBJ1-2 | - | TRBV29-1 | TGCAGCGTTGCATCGGACAGGCCTAGCCGTGGCTACACCTTC | CSVASDRPSRGYTF
- | TRBJ1-1 | many | TRBV7-2 | TGTGCCAGCAGCTCCCAAGGCGTAAGGACTGAAGCTTTCTTT | CASSSQGVRTEAFF
- | TRBJ2-2 | - | TRBV7-1 | TGTGCCAGCAGCTCACCTCCCGGGGAGCTGTTTTTT | CASSSPPGELFF
TRBD1 | TRBJ2-7 | few | TRBV20-1 | TGCAGTGGCACGGACAGGACCGACTACGAGCAGTACTTC | CSGTDRTDYEQYF
- | TRBJ1-5 | many | TRBV7-2 | TGTGCCAGCAGCTTAGCAGGGTATCGCAATCAGCCCCAGCATTTT | CASSLAGYRNQPQHF
- | TRBJ1-5 | few | TRBV20-1 | TGCAGTGCTAGGCGGGGGGCTGGGGGGTATAGCAATCAGCCCCAGCATTTT | CSARRGAGGYSNQPQHF
TRBD2 | TRBJ2-3 | - | TRBV7-2 | TGTGCCAGCAGCTTAGCTAGCGGGAGTTTGACAGATACGCAGTATTTT | CASSLASGSLTDTQYF
- | TRBJ1-2 | - | TRBV28 | TGTGCCAGCAGTTTCCTTTTAGGGCATGGCTACACCTTC | CASSFLLGHGYTF
- | TRBJ2-2 | few | TRBV7-9 | TGTGCCAGCAGCTTACAATCCGGAAGCGGGGAGCTGTTTTTT | CASSLQSGSGELFF
TRBD1 | TRBJ2-1 | few | TRBV19 | TGTGCCAGTAGTAATAAAGGACAGGGGGCTTTTCATGAGCAGTTCTTC | CASSNKGQGAFHEQFF
- | TRBJ1-2 | few | TRBV9 | TGTGCCAGCAGCGTTCCGGGAGTCTATGGCTACACCTTC | CASSVPGVYGYTF
- | TRBJ1-5 | - | TRBV5-5 | TGTGCCAGCAGCTTGGCCGCTCTGGGGGCCGTAATCAACCAGCCCCAGCATTTT | CASSLAALGAVINQPQHF
- | TRBJ2-4 | - | TRBV4-2 | TGTGCCAGCAGCCAAGAGAAGGGAACAGGGAATTACAAAAACATTCAGTACTTC | CASSQEKGTGNYKNIQYF
- | TRBJ1-5 | many | TRBV29-1 | TGCAGCGTTGGCGAATATAGCAATCAGCCCCAGCATTTT | CSVGEYSNQPQHF
- | TRBJ2-1 | few | TRBV5-1 | TGCGCCAGCAGCCAAGAAGGTGAGCAGTTCTTC | CASSQEGEQFF